The 26 T cell receptor beta chains below were found in one sample sequenced in a study of control samples from healthy donors and cancer patients. Data came from immunoSEQ multiplex PCR; TCRdb stores just in-frame clones and leaves some out. The sample includes 170,000 or so clones, about nine tenths seen only once; the top ten take just over 2%. Material for sequencing was blood. These receptors were obtained from a woman between 40 and 55 years old in good health.

This CDR3 is CASSLRSSGGYTF. CDR3 coding DNA: TGTGCCAGCAGTTTGCGGAGCTCGGGTGGCTACACCTTC. J is TRBJ1-2 and V is TRBV12-3 or TRBV12-4; D uncertain. This CDR3 is 13 amino acids long. The V and J ends lost 3 bases and 7 bases respectively, with 12 bases between them.

The genes are TRBV11-3 and TRBJ1-1; TRBD1 might be the D (5 bases). There are 14 residues in the CDR3. Germline-derived CDR1 and CDR2 are SGHNT and YENEEA. The V end lost 3 bases, the J end lost 1 base, and 9 bases lay between the germline ends. The CDR3 sequence is CASSFSGQNTEAFF. The CDR3 DNA is TGTGCCAGCAGCTTTAGTGGACAGAACACTGAAGCTTTCTTT. The entire variable domain, with the rest obtained from reference TRBV11-3 and TRBJ1-1, is as follows: EAGVVQSPRYKIIEKKQPVAFWCNPISGHNTLYWYLQNLGQGPELLIRYENEEAVDDSQLPKDRFSAERLKGVDSTLKIQPAELGDSAVYLCASSFSGQNTEAFFGQGTRLTVV.

The chain recombines TRBV4-2 with TRBJ2-2; 8 nucleotides agree with TRBD2. J lost 4 bases, V lost 0 bases, and 10 bases had no gene match. The germline CDR1 and CDR2 sequences are LGHNA and YNFKEQ. The CDR3 sequence is 18 residues long. The CDR3 loop reads CASSQELGGGSPTGELFF. In DNA form, the CDR3 reads TGTGCCAGCAGCCAAGAATTGGGCGGGGGGTCGCCCACCGGGGAGCTGTTTTTT.

The chain is built from TRBV13 and TRBJ2-7, with D perhaps TRBD1 (5 bases). V lost 5 bases and J lost 1, with 9 bases in between. The germline CDR1 and CDR2 sequences are PRHDT and FYEKMQ (reference sequence). The CDR3 contains 13 residues. In DNA form, the CDR3 reads TGTGCCAGCAGCCCACCAGGGTCCTACGAGCAGTACTTC. Residues: CASSPPGSYEQYF.

The chain couples TRBV20-1 to TRBJ1-2, with no clear D. Germline values: CDR1 DFQATT, CDR2 SNEGSKA (reference sequence). The V gene lost 5 bases and the J gene lost 6 bases, with 7 bases spanning the gap. CDR3 size: 10 residues. CDR3 nucleotide sequence: TGCAGTGCTGAACAGCATGGCTACACCTTC. Residues: CSAEQHGYTF.

This clone was seen a single time. The V gene is TRBV13, the J gene TRBJ1-6; D unresolved. Germline-derived CDR1 and CDR2 are PRHDT and FYEKMQ (reference sequence). V was clipped by 5 bases and J by 7 bases, with 12 bases between them. The CDR3 has 14 residues. CDR3 in DNA: TGTGCCAGCAGCAACCGAAGTTGGAATTCACCCCTCCACTTT. This gives the protein CASSNRSWNSPLHF.

This chain uses TRBV3-1 (or the pseudogene TRBV3-2) with TRBJ1-1; the D is unclear. Trimming pared 3 bases from V and 1 base from J, leaving 9 bases between. The CDR3 sequence is 14 residues long. Germline V gene lookup returns CDR1 LGHDT and CDR2 YNNKEL (reference sequence). The DNA of the CDR3 is TGTGCCAGCAGCCAGGGTTGGGGGAACACTGAAGCTTTCTTT. Translation gives CASSQGWGNTEAFF.

Here the CDR3 reads CASSSRRAGNTIYF. The CDR3 coding sequence is TGTGCCAGTAGTTCTCGTCGGGCTGGAAACACCATATATTTT. V usage is TRBV19 and J usage is TRBJ1-3; D call uncertain. Trimming stripped 5 bases from V and 2 bases from J, with 10 bases between. The CDR3 spans 14 residues. Per the germline V gene, CDR1 is LNHDA and CDR2 is SQIVND (reference sequence).

The V gene is TRBV13, the J gene TRBJ2-5; D is unresolved. The V gene lost 2 bases and the J gene lost 3 bases, with 7 bases spanning the gap. Germline V lookup: CDR1 PRHDT, CDR2 FYEKMQ (reference sequence). This CDR3 is 13 amino acids long. The CDR3 nucleotides read TGTGCCAGCAGCTTATCTGGGAAAGAGACCCAGTACTTC. As protein: CASSLSGKETQYF.

The CDR3 bases are TGCGCCAGCAGCCCTGACTATTACAATGAGCAGTTCTTC. Encoded protein: CASSPDYYNEQFF. The chain combines TRBV5-1 with TRBJ2-1, with a possible D match to TRBD2 (5 bases). The CDR3 totals 13 residues. Between the trimmed V and J ends, which lost 4 bases and 4 bases, there was a span of 9 bases. The germline CDR1 and CDR2 sequences are SGHRS and YFSETQ.

The chain has TRBV5-1 and TRBJ1-4, with D unresolved. The CDR3 totals 14 residues. CDR1 is SGHRS, CDR2 YFSETQ, per germline. Deletions cut 6 bases from V and 8 bases from J, with 17 bases between. The CDR3 here is CASTFGMGGEKLFF. CDR3 coding DNA: TGCGCCAGCACATTTGGGATGGGAGGCGAAAAACTGTTTTTT.

This clone was recorded only once. V is TRBV5-1 and J is TRBJ1-1, with 8 bases that match TRBD1. The ends lost 2 bases at V and 6 bases at J; junction bases unmatched: 3. The CDR3 length is 13 residues. Germline values: CDR1 SGHRS, CDR2 YFSETQ. Here the CDR3 reads CASSLGQGSEAFF. The CDR3 DNA reads TGCGCCAGCAGCTTAGGACAGGGATCTGAAGCTTTCTTT.

V and J are TRBV11-3 and TRBJ2-1; 7 nucleotides line up with TRBD1. Unmatched junction bases numbered 6, after V lost 5 bases and J lost 8 bases. The CDR3 sequence is 13 residues long. The V gene's germline CDR1 is SGHNT and CDR2 YENEEA. The CDR3 is CASSRDRWYEQFF. The CDR3 nucleotides are TGTGCCAGCAGCCGGGACAGATGGTATGAGCAGTTCTTC. Variable domain in full (rest from reference TRBV11-3 and TRBJ2-1): EAGVVQSPRYKIIEKKQPVAFWCNPISGHNTLYWYLQNLGQGPELLIRYENEEAVDDSQLPKDRFSAERLKGVDSTLKIQPAELGDSAVYLCASSRDRWYEQFFGPGTRLTVL.

The chain is built from TRBV4-2 and TRBJ1-1; a possible D gene is TRBD1 (5 bases). Deletions cut 1 base from V and 1 base from J, with 13 bases between. This CDR3 is built from 16 residues. CDR1 LGHNA and CDR2 YNFKEQ come from the germline V gene. The CDR3 nucleotides read TGTGCCAGCAGCCAAGGTGAGGGGTACGGGAACACTGAAGCTTTCTTT. Protein: CASSQGEGYGNTEAFF.

J is TRBJ1-1 and V is TRBV10-2; 9 bases align to TRBD1. The germline V gene has CDR1 WSHSY and CDR2 SAAADI. The CDR3 is 14 residues long. With V trimmed by 0 bases and J by 4 bases, 0 bases remained unmatched. The CDR3: CASSESTGGTEAFF. CDR3 sequence (DNA): TGCGCCAGCAGTGAGTCGACAGGGGGCACTGAAGCTTTCTTT.

This sequence joins TRBV18 and TRBJ1-4; D unclear. The ends were cut back, 3 bases at V and 8 bases at J, with 10 bases in the middle. Per the germline V gene, CDR1 is KGHSH and CDR2 is LQKENI. CDR3 length: 13 amino acids. CDR3 DNA: TGTGCCAGCTCACCGAGTGATCGGGAAAAACTGTTTTTT. It translates to CASSPSDREKLFF. Based on the CDR3 plus reference TRBV18 and TRBJ1-4, the full variable domain is NAGVMQNPRHLVRRRGQEARLRCSPMKGHSHVYWYRQLPEEGLKFMVYLQKENIIDESGMPKERFSAEFPKEGPSILRIQQVVRGDSAAYFCASSPSDREKLFFGSGTQLSVL.

The chain recombines TRBV9 with TRBJ1-1; D perhaps matches TRBD1 (6 bases). This CDR3 has 17 residues. Germline assignment: CDR1 SGDLS and CDR2 YYNGEE. V dropped 4 bases and J dropped 0 bases, with 19 bases sitting between them. Written as DNA, the CDR3 is TGTGCCAGCAGCCTCAATCCGGGACAATTAATGAACACTGAAGCTTTCTTT. Translation: CASSLNPGQLMNTEAFF.

The chain joins TRBV7-9 to TRBJ2-1; TRBD2 agrees at 7 bases. The germline V gene has CDR1 SEHNR and CDR2 FQNEAQ (reference sequence). V was clipped by 2 bases and J by 8 bases; unmatched bases: 3. The CDR3 sequence is 13 residues long. The CDR3: CASSLPGGYEQFF. The CDR3 DNA reads as TGTGCCAGCAGCTTACCCGGGGGGTATGAGCAGTTCTTC.

This clone came up a few times. The rearrangement uses TRBV6-5 and TRBJ2-7; the match to TRBD1 covers 9 bases. The CDR3 covers 14 residues. The junction had 8 bases not matched to a gene; V was cut back by 5 bases and J by 6 bases. Per the germline V gene, CDR1 is MNHEY and CDR2 is SVGAGI. CDR3 residues: CASSRGTGMIEQYF. The CDR3 region has the DNA TGTGCCAGCAGTCGCGGGACAGGGATGATCGAGCAGTACTTC.

This clone was detected once. The J gene is TRBJ1-6, the V gene TRBV9; D is possibly TRBD1 (6 bases). The CDR3 is 14 residues long. V lost 0 bases, J lost 9 bases, and 10 bases lay in between. CDR1 is SGDLS and CDR2 is YYNGEE in the germline V gene. This CDR3 reads CASSVEDRRSPLHF. The CDR3 DNA is TGTGCCAGCAGCGTAGAGGACAGACGTTCACCCCTCCACTTT.

The rearrangement links TRBV6-2 or TRBV6-3 to TRBJ2-3; no reliable D call. This CDR3 contains 13 residues. In germline, CDR1 is MNHEY, CDR2 SVGEGT. The V and J ends lost 3 bases and 6 bases respectively, with 10 bases between them. The CDR3 sequence is CASSYAAYDTQYF. CDR3 DNA: TGTGCCAGCAGTTATGCCGCCTACGATACGCAGTATTTT.

The chain carries TRBV4-1 and TRBJ1-1, with D maybe TRBD1 (5 bases). V was trimmed by 0 bases and J by 9 bases, leaving 11 bases between them. The CDR3 covers 13 residues. From germline, CDR1 is MGHRA and CDR2 YSYEKL. DNA for the CDR3: TGCGCCAGCAGCCAAGATGTAGAGGGGAAAGCTTTCTTT. Translated, it gives CASSQDVEGKAFF.

The chain is built from TRBV27 and TRBJ1-5; unclear D gene. The germline V and J ends were trimmed by 3 bases and 9 bases, with 6 bases remaining between them. The CDR3 is 11 amino acids. The germline CDR1 and CDR2 sequences are MNHEY and SMNVEV (reference sequence). Written as DNA, the CDR3 is TGTGCCAGCAGTTTTGTTGGGCCCCAGCATTTT. This encodes CASSFVGPQHF.

The chain carries TRBV10-3 and TRBJ1-2; D is perhaps TRBD1 (6 bases). The length of the CDR3 is 13 residues. With 10 bases removed from V and 2 bases from J, the gap between germline ends came to 14 bases. Germline V gene lookup returns CDR1 ENHRY and CDR2 SYGVKD. CDR3 residues: CATRQDLNYGYTF. The CDR3 DNA reads as TGTGCCACTCGACAGGACCTCAACTATGGCTACACCTTC.

This clone was counted between two and nine times. The rearrangement joins TRBV19 to TRBJ1-2, with a possible D match to TRBD1 (5 bases). Germline V gives CDR1 LNHDA, CDR2 SQIVND (reference sequence). V lost 5 bases and J 4 bases, leaving 14 bases between the germline ends. The CDR3 totals 14 residues. The CDR3 nucleotides read TGTGCCAGTAGTCCCCAGGGTCTAGGCTATGGCTACACCTTC. As protein: CASSPQGLGYGYTF.

The rearrangement links TRBV15 to TRBJ2-1; D tentatively reads TRBD1 or TRBD2 (6 bases each). CDR3 length: 16 residues. Per germline, CDR1 LNHNV and CDR2 YYDKDF (reference sequence). V gave up 0 bases and J gave up 6 bases, with 15 bases separating them. The CDR3 protein is CATSRDPRGVPNEQFF. As DNA, the CDR3 is TGTGCCACCAGCAGAGACCCTAGGGGGGTCCCCAATGAGCAGTTCTTC. Drawing the rest from reference TRBV15 and TRBJ2-1, the complete variable domain is DAMVIQNPRYQVTQFGKPVTLSCSQTLNHNVMYWYQQKSSQAPKLLFHYYDKDFNNEADTPDNFQSRRPNTSFCFLDIRSPGLGDTAMYLCATSRDPRGVPNEQFFGPGTRLTVL.